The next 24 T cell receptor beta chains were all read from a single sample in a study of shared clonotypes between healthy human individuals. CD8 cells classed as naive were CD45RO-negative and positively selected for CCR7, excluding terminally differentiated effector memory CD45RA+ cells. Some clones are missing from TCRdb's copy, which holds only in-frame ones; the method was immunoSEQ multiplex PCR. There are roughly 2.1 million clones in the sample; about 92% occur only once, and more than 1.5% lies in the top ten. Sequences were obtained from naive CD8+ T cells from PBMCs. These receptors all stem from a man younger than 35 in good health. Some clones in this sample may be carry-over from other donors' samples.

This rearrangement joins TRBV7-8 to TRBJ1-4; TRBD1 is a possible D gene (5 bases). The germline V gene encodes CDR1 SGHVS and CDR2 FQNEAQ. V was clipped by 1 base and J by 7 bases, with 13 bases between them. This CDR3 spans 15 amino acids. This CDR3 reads CASSLVQVEGEKLFF. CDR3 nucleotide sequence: TGTGCCAGCAGCTTAGTACAGGTCGAAGGTGAAAAACTGTTTTTT.

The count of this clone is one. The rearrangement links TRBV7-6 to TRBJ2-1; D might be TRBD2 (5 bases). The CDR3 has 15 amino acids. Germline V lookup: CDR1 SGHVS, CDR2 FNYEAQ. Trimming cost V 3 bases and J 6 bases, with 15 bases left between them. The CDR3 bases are TGTGCCAGCAGCTTCGGGCTAGCACAAGGCAATGAGCAGTTCTTC. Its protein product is CASSFGLAQGNEQFF.

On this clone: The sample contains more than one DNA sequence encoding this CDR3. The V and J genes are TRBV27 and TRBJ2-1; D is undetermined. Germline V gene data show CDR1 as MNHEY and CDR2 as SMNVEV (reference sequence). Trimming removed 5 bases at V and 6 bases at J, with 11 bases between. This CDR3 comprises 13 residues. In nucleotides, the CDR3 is TGTGCCAGCAGTCCGTCCCCCCGCAATGAGCAGTTCTTC. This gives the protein CASSPSPRNEQFF.

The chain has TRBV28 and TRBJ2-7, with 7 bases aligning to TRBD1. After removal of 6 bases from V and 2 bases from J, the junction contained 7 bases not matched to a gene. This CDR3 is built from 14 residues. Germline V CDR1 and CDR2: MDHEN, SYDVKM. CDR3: CASRPQGNTYEQYF. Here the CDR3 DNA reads TGTGCCAGCAGGCCACAGGGGAATACCTACGAGCAGTACTTC.

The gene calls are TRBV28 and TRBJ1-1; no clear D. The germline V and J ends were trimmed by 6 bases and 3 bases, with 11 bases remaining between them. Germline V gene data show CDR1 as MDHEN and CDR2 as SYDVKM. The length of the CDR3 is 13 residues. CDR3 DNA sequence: TGTGCCAGCAGGCTACTAAAGTACACTGAAGCTTTCTTT. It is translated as CASRLLKYTEAFF.

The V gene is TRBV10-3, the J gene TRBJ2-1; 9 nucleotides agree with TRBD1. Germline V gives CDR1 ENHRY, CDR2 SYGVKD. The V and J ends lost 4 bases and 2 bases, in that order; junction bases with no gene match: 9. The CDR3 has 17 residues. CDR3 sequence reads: CAISGQSGTGTYNEQFF. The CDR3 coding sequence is TGTGCCATCAGTGGGCAGTCAGGGACAGGGACCTACAATGAGCAGTTCTTC.

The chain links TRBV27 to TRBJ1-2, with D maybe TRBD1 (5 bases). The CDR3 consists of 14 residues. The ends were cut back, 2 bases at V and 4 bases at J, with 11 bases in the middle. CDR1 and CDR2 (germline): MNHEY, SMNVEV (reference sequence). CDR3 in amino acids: CASSLRGDVYGYTF. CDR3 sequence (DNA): TGTGCCAGCAGTTTACGAGGGGATGTCTATGGCTACACCTTC.

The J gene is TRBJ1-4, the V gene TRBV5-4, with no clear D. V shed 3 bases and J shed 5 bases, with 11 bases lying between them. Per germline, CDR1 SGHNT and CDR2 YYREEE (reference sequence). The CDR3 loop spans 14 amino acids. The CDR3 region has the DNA TGTGCCAGCAGCTCAGGCCAGGTGAATGAAAAACTGTTTTTT. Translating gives CASSSGQVNEKLFF.

This chain's CDR3 is CASSPTGRGIEAFF. Written as DNA, the CDR3 is TGTGCCAGCAGCCCGACTGGGCGGGGCATTGAAGCTTTCTTT. The rearrangement uses TRBV11-2 and TRBJ1-1; TRBD1 might be the D (5 bases). Germline assignment: CDR1 SGHAT and CDR2 FQNNGV. CDR3 length: 14 amino acids. Trimming removed 5 bases at V and 7 bases at J, with 17 bases between.

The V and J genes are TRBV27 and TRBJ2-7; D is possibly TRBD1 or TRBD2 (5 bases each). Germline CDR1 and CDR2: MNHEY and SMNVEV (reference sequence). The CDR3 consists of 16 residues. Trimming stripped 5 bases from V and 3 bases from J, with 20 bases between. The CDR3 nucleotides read TGTGCCAGCAGTCCATTAGCCGGGGCCGTTTACTACGAGCAGTACTTC. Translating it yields CASSPLAGAVYYEQYF.

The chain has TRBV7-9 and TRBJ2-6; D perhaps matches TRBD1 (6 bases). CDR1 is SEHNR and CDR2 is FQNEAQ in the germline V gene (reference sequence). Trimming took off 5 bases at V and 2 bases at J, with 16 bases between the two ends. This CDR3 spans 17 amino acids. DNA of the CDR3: TGTGCCAGCAGCGAAAACAGGGCCCCTCCTGGGGCCAACGTCCTGACTTTC. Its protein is CASSENRAPPGANVLTF.

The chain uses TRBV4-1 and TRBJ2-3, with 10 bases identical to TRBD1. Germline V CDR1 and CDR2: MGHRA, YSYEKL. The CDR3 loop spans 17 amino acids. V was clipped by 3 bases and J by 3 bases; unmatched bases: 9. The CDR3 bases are TGCGCCAGCAGCCACCCATACGGACAGGGGGAAACAGATACGCAGTATTTT. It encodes CASSHPYGQGETDTQYF.

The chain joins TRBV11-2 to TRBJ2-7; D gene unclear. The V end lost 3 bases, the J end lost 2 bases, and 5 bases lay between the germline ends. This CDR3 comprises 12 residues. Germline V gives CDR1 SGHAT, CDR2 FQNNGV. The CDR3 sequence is CASSFLAYEQYF. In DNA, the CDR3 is TGTGCCAGCAGCTTCCTAGCCTACGAGCAGTACTTC.

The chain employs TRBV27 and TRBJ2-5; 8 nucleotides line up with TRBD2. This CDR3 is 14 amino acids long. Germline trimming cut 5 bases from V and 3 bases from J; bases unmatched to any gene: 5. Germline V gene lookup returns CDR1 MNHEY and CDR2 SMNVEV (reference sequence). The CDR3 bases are TGTGCCAGCAGTCCCACAGCGGGGGAAGAGACCCAGTACTTC. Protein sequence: CASSPTAGEETQYF.

This CDR3 is CASSQARAYEQYF. DNA of the CDR3: TGCGCCAGCAGCCAAGCCCGCGCGTACGAGCAGTACTTC. This chain links TRBV4-3 with TRBJ2-7; D is ambiguous. CDR3 length equals 13 residues. V lost 1 base to trimming and J lost 4 bases, with 8 bases between them. The germline CDR1 and CDR2 sequences are LGHNA and YSLEER.

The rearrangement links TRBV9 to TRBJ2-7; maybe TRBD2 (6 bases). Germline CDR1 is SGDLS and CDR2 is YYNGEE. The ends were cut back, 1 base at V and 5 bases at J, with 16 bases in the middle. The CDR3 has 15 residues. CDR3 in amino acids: CASSVYGGVGDEQYF. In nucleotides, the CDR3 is TGTGCCAGCAGCGTATATGGAGGGGTTGGCGACGAGCAGTACTTC.

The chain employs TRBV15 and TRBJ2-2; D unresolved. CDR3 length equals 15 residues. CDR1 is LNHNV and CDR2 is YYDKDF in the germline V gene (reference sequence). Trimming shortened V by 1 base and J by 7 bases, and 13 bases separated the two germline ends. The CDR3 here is CATSRGRMGNGELFF. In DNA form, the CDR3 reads TGTGCCACCAGCAGAGGCAGAATGGGGAACGGGGAGCTGTTTTTT.

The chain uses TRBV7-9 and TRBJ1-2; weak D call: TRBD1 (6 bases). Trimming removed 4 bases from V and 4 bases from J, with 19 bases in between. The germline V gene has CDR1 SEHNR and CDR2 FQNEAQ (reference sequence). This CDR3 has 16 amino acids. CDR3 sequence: CASSSGGGAPLYGYTF. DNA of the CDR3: TGTGCCAGCAGCTCTGGAGGGGGGGCCCCCCTCTATGGCTACACCTTC. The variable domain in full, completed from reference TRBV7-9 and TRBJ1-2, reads DTGVSQNPRHKITKRGQNVTFRCDPISEHNRLYWYRQTLGQGPEFLTYFQNEAQLEKSRLLSDRFSAERPKGSFSTLEIQRTEQGDSAMYLCASSSGGGAPLYGYTFGSGTRLTVV.

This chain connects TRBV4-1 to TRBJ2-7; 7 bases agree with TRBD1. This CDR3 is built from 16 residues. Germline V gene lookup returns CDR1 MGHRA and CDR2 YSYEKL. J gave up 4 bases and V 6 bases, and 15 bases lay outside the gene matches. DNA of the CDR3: TGCGCCAGCAGTGGAACGACCGGGACAGAAGATTACGAGCAGTACTTC. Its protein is CASSGTTGTEDYEQYF.

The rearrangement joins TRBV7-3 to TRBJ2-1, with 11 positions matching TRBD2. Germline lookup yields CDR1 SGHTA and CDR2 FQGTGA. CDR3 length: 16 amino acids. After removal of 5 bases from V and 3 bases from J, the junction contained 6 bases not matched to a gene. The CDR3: CASSAGTSGIYNEQFF. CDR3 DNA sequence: TGTGCCAGCAGCGCAGGGACTAGCGGTATCTACAATGAGCAGTTCTTC. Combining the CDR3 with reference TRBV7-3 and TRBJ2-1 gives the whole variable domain GAGVSQTPSNKVTEKGKYVELRCDPISGHTALYWYRQSLGQGPEFLIYFQGTGAADDSGLPNDRFFAVRPEGSVSTLKIQRTERGDSAVYLCASSAGTSGIYNEQFFGPGTRLTVL.

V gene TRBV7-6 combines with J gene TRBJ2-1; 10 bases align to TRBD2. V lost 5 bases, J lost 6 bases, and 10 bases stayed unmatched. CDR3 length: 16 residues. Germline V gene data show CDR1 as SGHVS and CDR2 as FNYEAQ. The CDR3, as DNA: TGTGCCAGCAGCAGGGCCGGGACTAGCGTGTCCAATGAGCAGTTCTTC. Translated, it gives CASSRAGTSVSNEQFF.

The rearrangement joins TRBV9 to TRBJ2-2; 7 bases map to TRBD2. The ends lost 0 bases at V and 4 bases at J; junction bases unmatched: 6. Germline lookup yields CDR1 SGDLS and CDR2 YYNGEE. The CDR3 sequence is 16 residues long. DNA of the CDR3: TGTGCCAGCAGCGTAGGGGGAGGGGACGTCACCGGGGAGCTGTTTTTT. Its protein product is CASSVGGGDVTGELFF.

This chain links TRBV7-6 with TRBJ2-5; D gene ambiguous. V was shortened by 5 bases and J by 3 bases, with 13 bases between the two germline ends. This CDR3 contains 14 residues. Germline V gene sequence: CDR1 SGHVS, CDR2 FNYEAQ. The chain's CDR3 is CASSPLGIKETQYF. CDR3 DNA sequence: TGTGCCAGCAGCCCCTTGGGTATAAAAGAGACCCAGTACTTC.

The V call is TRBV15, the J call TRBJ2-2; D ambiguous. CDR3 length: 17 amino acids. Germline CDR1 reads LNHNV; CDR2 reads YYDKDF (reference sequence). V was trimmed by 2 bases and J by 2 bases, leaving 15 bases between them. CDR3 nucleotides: TGTGCCACCAGCAGACCCACGACGGAAGAAAACACCGGGGAGCTGTTTTTT. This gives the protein CATSRPTTEENTGELFF.